A single sample gave rise to the 16 T cell receptor beta chains below, sequenced in a study of human T cells and chemical hapten exposure (dated by TCRdb to 2020 to 2022). The protocol used for the library was RACE. The reads were generated on a NextSeq 500. TCRdb ran its own pipeline on the public reads, namely fastp trimming at Q25 and MiXCR clone calling, and kept in-frame beta chains. Every entry covers one CDR3 protein and lists the most common genes and DNA from its rows. Within this sample are 70,000 to 95,000 distinct CDR3 sequences, with approximately 8.6% of them counted one time only. 1.5% to 2% of the sample belongs to the ten largest clones. This sample's time point label indicates: healthy volunteer bleed at 6 weeks. Unfractionated whole blood was collected in Tempus Blood RNA tubes, and total RNA was extracted from that blood. Sequencing used whole blood. Receptors originate from a female donor in good health. Some clones in this sample may be carry-over from other donors' samples.

Many counts were recorded for this clonotype. V gene TRBV6-5 combines with J gene TRBJ1-1; D is perhaps TRBD1 (6 bases). Trimming shortened V by 5 bases and J by 4 bases, and 14 bases separated the two germline ends. The length of the CDR3 is 14 residues. Germline V CDR1 and CDR2: MNHEY, SVGAGI. CDR3 DNA sequence: TGTGCCAGCAGTCGACAGGCGGCGAGCACTGAAGCTTTCTTT. Its protein is CASSRQAASTEAFF.

The chain carries TRBV4-2 and TRBJ2-7; 12 nucleotides line up with TRBD2. V shed 1 base and J 1 base; nucleotides not matched to a gene: 8. The germline V gene encodes CDR1 LGHNA and CDR2 YNFKEQ. The CDR3 is made up of 18 amino acids. The CDR3 DNA sequence: TGTGCCAGCAGCCAAGGGCTAGCGGGGGGGCCGGTATCCTACGAGCAGTACGTC. This translates into CASSQGLAGGPVSYEQYV.

This clonotype has at least ten counts. V is TRBV20-1 and J is TRBJ2-1, with TRBD2 matching over 8 bases. The CDR3 has 16 amino acids. V gave up 3 bases and J gave up 1 base; unmatched junction bases: 8. Germline V gene sequence: CDR1 DFQATT, CDR2 SNEGSKA (reference sequence). The CDR3 protein is CSASGGAVASYNEQFF. The CDR3 nucleotides read TGCAGTGCTAGCGGGGGGGCCGTAGCGTCCTACAATGAGCAGTTCTTC.

The rearrangement joins TRBV6-2 or TRBV6-3 to TRBJ1-5; no firm D call. The germline V and J ends were trimmed by 5 bases and 0 bases, with 11 bases remaining between them. Looked up from germline, CDR1 is MNHEY and CDR2 is SVGEGT. The CDR3 has 15 residues. CDR3 protein: CASSMHPYSNQPQHF. DNA of the CDR3: TGTGCCAGCAGTATGCACCCCTATAGCAATCAGCCCCAGCATTTT.

This clonotype turned up a few times. The chain links TRBV7-2 to TRBJ2-3, with 10 bases aligning to TRBD2. Germline-derived CDR1 and CDR2 are SGHTA and FQGNSA. The CDR3 runs 18 residues. V dropped 5 bases and J dropped 4; count of bases not matched to a gene: 15. CDR3 bases: TGTGCCAGCAGCCCCCAATTTATTAGCGGGGGGTCGTCAGATACGCAGTATTTT. It translates to CASSPQFISGGSSDTQYF.

V and J are TRBV7-2 and TRBJ2-7; perhaps TRBD1 as D (5 bases). The germline V gene has CDR1 SGHTA and CDR2 FQGNSA. CDR3 length equals 12 residues. V was shortened by 4 bases and J by 8 bases, with 12 bases between the two germline ends. DNA of the CDR3: TGTGCCAGCAGCTCCTCCGCGGACAAGCAGTACTTC. This gives the protein CASSSSADKQYF.

This clonotype was seen ten or more times. The CDR3 sequence: CATSRADEKLFF. CDR3 DNA: TGTGCCACCAGCAGAGCCGATGAAAAACTGTTTTTT. The J gene is TRBJ1-4, the V gene TRBV15; D unresolved. V lost 1 base and J lost 6, with 3 bases in between. The CDR3 totals 12 residues. Germline CDR1 LNHNV, CDR2 YYDKDF (reference sequence).

This clonotype was seen many times. This chain uses TRBV7-3 with TRBJ2-7; 10 nucleotides agree with TRBD1. The junction had 8 bases not matched to a gene; V was cut back by 6 bases and J by 9 bases. CDR1 is SGHTA, CDR2 FQGTGA, per germline. CDR3 length: 13 residues. Here the CDR3 DNA reads TGTGCCAGCAGTAGAGGGACAGGGGAAGGGCAGTACTTC. Translating it yields CASSRGTGEGQYF. Based on the CDR3 plus reference TRBV7-3 and TRBJ2-7, the full variable domain is GAGVSQTPSNKVTEKGKYVELRCDPISGHTALYWYRQSLGQGPEFLIYFQGTGAADDSGLPNDRFFAVRPEGSVSTLKIQRTERGDSAVYLCASSRGTGEGQYFGPGTRLTVT.

This sequence joins TRBV3-1 and TRBJ2-3, with 13 bases aligning to TRBD2. This CDR3 contains 18 residues. After removal of 3 bases from V and 5 bases from J, the junction contained 11 bases not matched to a gene. Germline V gene sequence: CDR1 LGHDT, CDR2 YNNKEL (reference sequence). This chain's CDR3 is CASSQDLLRLAGGDTQYF. In nucleotides, the CDR3 is TGTGCCAGCAGCCAGGACCTCCTGAGACTAGCGGGGGGAGATACGCAGTATTTT.

This clonotype was picked up a small number of times. J is TRBJ2-3 and V is TRBV5-1; TRBD2 matches at 9 bases. V trimming: 5 bases; J trimming: 3 bases; junction bases outside the gene matches: 13. Germline V gene sequence: CDR1 SGHRS, CDR2 YFSETQ. The length of the CDR3 is 17 residues. The CDR3 spells CASRPAARLAVTDTQYF. CDR3 in DNA: TGCGCCAGCAGACCAGCCGCACGACTAGCGGTTACAGATACGCAGTATTTT.

This clonotype was counted between two and nine times. V usage is TRBV20-1 and J usage is TRBJ1-5; D possibly corresponds to TRBD1 (6 bases). This CDR3 has 15 residues. Trimming removed 6 bases at V and 9 bases at J, with 24 bases between. In germline, CDR1 is DFQATT, CDR2 SNEGSKA (reference sequence). CDR3 loop: CSALGGGAGDPPQHF. CDR3 sequence (DNA): TGCAGTGCGCTAGGAGGGGGGGCCGGTGATCCGCCCCAGCATTTT.

This clonotype came up many times. The rearrangement uses TRBV6-4 and TRBJ2-1, with a tentative D call TRBD1 (6 bases). The germline CDR1 and CDR2 sequences are MRHNA and SNTAGT. V was shortened by 0 bases and J by 0 bases, with 9 bases between the two germline ends. The CDR3 is 16 amino acids. For the CDR3, the DNA is TGTGCCAGCAGTGACTCTGGGGGCGGCTCCTACAATGAGCAGTTCTTC. It yields the protein CASSDSGGGSYNEQFF.

Turning to this clonotype: A much more abundant neighbour one base away suggests this may be a read error. The chain combines TRBV6-5 with TRBJ2-3, with unresolved D. Trimming took off 4 bases at V and 6 bases at J, with 23 bases between the two ends. This CDR3 is built from 17 residues. In germline, CDR1 is MNHEY, CDR2 SVGAGI. The CDR3: CASSFLAGTRQLDTQYF. DNA for the CDR3: TGTGCCAGCAGTTTCTTGGCAGGAACCCGCCAGTTGGATACGCAGTATTTT.

This clonotype was counted only a few times. The chain employs TRBV2 and TRBJ2-3; 7 nucleotides match TRBD1. After removal of 5 bases from V and 1 base from J, the junction contained 9 bases not matched to a gene. Per the germline V gene, CDR1 is SNHLY and CDR2 is FYNNEI. CDR3 length: 16 amino acids. CDR3 in amino acids: CASSTTGTARTDTQYF. Here the CDR3 DNA reads TGTGCCAGCAGTACGACCGGGACAGCCCGCACAGATACGCAGTATTTT.

This clonotype was seen more than once but under ten times. The rearrangement joins TRBV12-3 or TRBV12-4 to TRBJ1-2; D is undetermined. V lost 2 bases to trimming and J lost 7 bases, with 11 bases between them. CDR3 length: 13 amino acids. CDR3 sequence reads: CASSLSPGRGYTF. CDR3 nucleotide sequence: TGTGCCAGCAGTTTATCGCCAGGACGTGGCTACACCTTC.

This chain connects TRBV10-3 to TRBJ2-7; 8 bases are a match to TRBD1. V dropped 2 bases and J dropped 3; count of bases not matched to a gene: 9. The CDR3 loop spans 16 amino acids. Germline CDR1 and CDR2: ENHRY and SYGVKD. DNA of the CDR3: TGTGCCATCAGTGAGCTGAGACAGGGGACCGGCTACGAGCAGTACTTC. Translating gives CAISELRQGTGYEQYF.